These T cell receptor beta chains were read from a single sample in a study of blood T cell repertoires in COVID-19. Profiling relied on immunoSEQ multiplex PCR, and the TCRdb table lists in-frame clones only, not all of them. Among roughly 410,000 clones listed, about 90% were seen once. Source material: peripheral blood. Receptor source: a woman aged 55-69 years with COVID-19, enrolled during active disease. CDR3s include the opening cysteine and the closing phenylalanine or tryptophan. Fields, in order: J gene, V gene, clone size, CDR3 protein. The listing skips clone size in some rows; elsewhere it reads once, few, many or a size class.

j_gene: TRBJ1-6; v_gene: TRBV5-1; abundance: NA; CDR3aa: CATRGTDNSPLHF
j_gene: TRBJ1-2; v_gene: TRBV4-1; abundance: NA; CDR3aa: CASGPGQLPYGYTF
j_gene: TRBJ1-1; v_gene: TRBV2; abundance: NA; CDR3aa: CASSDTGFTEAFF
j_gene: TRBJ1-3; v_gene: TRBV6-5; abundance: NA; CDR3aa: CASRTGFGNTIYF
j_gene: TRBJ2-7; v_gene: TRBV5-4; abundance: NA; CDR3aa: CASSRSGGNSYEQYF
j_gene: TRBJ2-2; v_gene: TRBV6-6; abundance: NA; CDR3aa: CASRMGGTGELFF
j_gene: TRBJ1-4; v_gene: TRBV5-1; abundance: NA; CDR3aa: CASSFNQRTNEKLFF
j_gene: TRBJ1-2; v_gene: TRBV3-1/TRBV3-2; abundance: NA; CDR3aa: CASSQGLREDYGYTF
j_gene: TRBJ2-5; v_gene: TRBV16; abundance: NA; CDR3aa: CASSQFGTREETQYF
j_gene: TRBJ2-1; v_gene: TRBV30; abundance: few; CDR3aa: CAWSVWTGYNEQFF
j_gene: TRBJ1-1; v_gene: TRBV6-5; abundance: NA; CDR3aa: CASTLSNRATEAFF
j_gene: TRBJ1-1; v_gene: TRBV21-1; abundance: few; CDR3aa: CASSKAPRGGRTEAFF
j_gene: TRBJ1-1; v_gene: TRBV2; abundance: NA; CDR3aa: CASSSGQAVGAFF
j_gene: TRBJ2-5; v_gene: TRBV5-1; abundance: NA; CDR3aa: CASSSRGPETQYF
j_gene: TRBJ1-1; v_gene: TRBV28; abundance: NA; CDR3aa: CASSLGREAFF
j_gene: TRBJ2-7; v_gene: TRBV27; abundance: NA; CDR3aa: CASSRKGAGASYEQYF
j_gene: TRBJ2-1; v_gene: TRBV4-1; abundance: NA; CDR3aa: CASSLSGRGAFYEQFF
j_gene: TRBJ1-2; v_gene: TRBV7-9; abundance: NA; CDR3aa: CASSSGQGSNYGYTF
j_gene: TRBJ1-4; v_gene: TRBV6-2/TRBV6-3; abundance: NA; CDR3aa: CASSPGTGGSEKLFF
j_gene: TRBJ2-7; v_gene: TRBV9; abundance: NA; CDR3aa: CASSVDLVSYEQYF
j_gene: TRBJ1-1; v_gene: TRBV2; abundance: NA; CDR3aa: CASSEVDRASTEAFF
j_gene: TRBJ1-1; v_gene: TRBV7-8; abundance: NA; CDR3aa: CASSTPEQGNTEAFF
j_gene: TRBJ2-1; v_gene: TRBV7-9; abundance: NA; CDR3aa: CASSLSTPGLVNEQFF
j_gene: TRBJ2-7; v_gene: TRBV24-1; abundance: NA; CDR3aa: CATSVASGGSYEQYF
j_gene: TRBJ1-2; v_gene: TRBV7-2; abundance: NA; CDR3aa: CASSFGTRQGGNYGYTF
j_gene: TRBJ1-1; v_gene: TRBV19; abundance: NA; CDR3aa: CASSLTRQGRSFF
j_gene: TRBJ2-5; v_gene: TRBV4-2; abundance: NA; CDR3aa: CASSQDGRTRVAQYF
j_gene: TRBJ1-3; v_gene: TRBV6-4; abundance: NA; CDR3aa: CASSDSCVRSGNTIYF
j_gene: TRBJ2-7; v_gene: TRBV2; abundance: NA; CDR3aa: CASRGQQYEQYF
j_gene: TRBJ1-6; v_gene: TRBV3-1/TRBV3-2; abundance: NA; CDR3aa: CASSQAQNSPLHF
j_gene: TRBJ2-2; v_gene: TRBV6-1; abundance: NA; CDR3aa: CASSASGGGDTGELFF
j_gene: TRBJ2-1; v_gene: TRBV7-2; abundance: once; CDR3aa: CASRGGGSSYNEQFF
j_gene: TRBJ2-1; v_gene: TRBV5-1; abundance: NA; CDR3aa: CASSFDRGTDEQFF
j_gene: TRBJ2-1; v_gene: TRBV6-5; abundance: NA; CDR3aa: CASSYSSPNEQFF
j_gene: TRBJ1-6; v_gene: TRBV10-3; abundance: few; CDR3aa: CAIRGQDNSPLHF
j_gene: TRBJ2-7; v_gene: TRBV6-5; abundance: once; CDR3aa: CASMPSGGATYEQYF
j_gene: TRBJ2-4; v_gene: TRBV6-5; abundance: NA; CDR3aa: CASRPRGWQNIQYF
j_gene: TRBJ1-3; v_gene: TRBV11-2; abundance: NA; CDR3aa: CASKRAAGNTIYF
j_gene: TRBJ2-7; v_gene: TRBV6-1; abundance: NA; CDR3aa: CASSEADRTGYEQYF
j_gene: TRBJ1-6; v_gene: TRBV19; abundance: NA; CDR3aa: CASSGDRANSPLHF
j_gene: TRBJ2-1; v_gene: TRBV5-1; abundance: NA; CDR3aa: CASGVQGPHNEQFF
j_gene: TRBJ2-7; v_gene: TRBV10-3; abundance: once; CDR3aa: CAIGTGMGYEQYF
j_gene: TRBJ1-1; v_gene: TRBV6-5; abundance: NA; CDR3aa: CASRDRGAYTEAFF